Listed below are T cell receptor beta chains from one sample, sequenced in a study of immune evolution from preneoplasia to lung adenocarcinoma. Generated by immunoSEQ multiplex PCR, the TCRdb table keeps only in-frame clones and is missing some. The sample yields 4,000 to 4,500 clones, approximately 90% seen once. What was sequenced was FFPE minimally invasive lung adenocarcinoma tissue. Receptor source: a donor older than 65 with lung adenocarcinoma. The CDR3 runs from the conserved cysteine through the conserved F or W. Fields, in order: D gene, clone size, V gene, J gene, CDR3 DNA, CDR3 protein. A D gene is named only where the DNA matches it firmly. Size is omitted from some rows. Given values are once, few, many or a class for expanded clones.

D: -
size: -
V: TRBV19
J: TRBJ1-2
DNA: TGTGCCAGTAGTATTCTAGGCCCCAGGTATGAGCAGGCTAACTATGGCTACACCTTC
CDR3: CASSILGPRYEQANYGYTF

D: TRBD2
size: -
V: TRBV6-4
J: TRBJ2-1
DNA: TGTGCCAGCAGTGACTCAGCGGGAGGTGGCAATGAGCAGTTCTTC
CDR3: CASSDSAGGGNEQFF

D: -
size: -
V: TRBV30
J: TRBJ1-5
DNA: TGTGCCTGGAGTGAAGGGGGAAATAGCAATCAGCCCCAGCATTTT
CDR3: CAWSEGGNSNQPQHF

D: -
size: -
V: TRBV2
J: TRBJ1-1
DNA: TGTGCCAGCAGTAACACTGAAGCTTTCTTT
CDR3: CASSNTEAFF

D: TRBD2
size: -
V: TRBV4-1
J: TRBJ2-7
DNA: TGCGCCAGCAGCCAAGAGGCTCTAGCGGGAGTTATTTACGAGCAGTACTTC
CDR3: CASSQEALAGVIYEQYF

D: -
size: -
V: TRBV5-6
J: TRBJ1-1
DNA: TGTGCCAGCAGCTTATGGGAAAAGGGGAACACTGAAGCTTTCTTT
CDR3: CASSLWEKGNTEAFF

D: -
size: -
V: TRBV9
J: TRBJ2-3
DNA: TGTGCCAGCAGCGTAGGAGCGGACACAGATACGCAGTATTTT
CDR3: CASSVGADTDTQYF

D: -
size: once
V: TRBV5-1
J: TRBJ2-1
DNA: TGCGCCAGCAGCTGGGGGGTAAATGAGCAGTTCTTC
CDR3: CASSWGVNEQFF

D: -
size: -
V: TRBV21-1
J: TRBJ2-7
DNA: TGTGCCAGCAGCAAAAGGCCACCGGGATATCCCCCGCCCTACGAGCAGTACTTC
CDR3: CASSKRPPGYPPPYEQYF

D: -
size: few
V: TRBV6-1
J: TRBJ2-3
DNA: TGTGCCAGCAGTGCTGGGACTGCCGAGATAGATACGCAGTATTTT
CDR3: CASSAGTAEIDTQYF

D: -
size: -
V: TRBV2
J: TRBJ1-1
DNA: TGTACCAGCATATCTGCCACAGGGACCCCTGAAGCTTTCTTT
CDR3: CTSISATGTPEAFF

D: TRBD2
size: -
V: TRBV7-3
J: TRBJ2-1
DNA: TGTGCCAGCAGCTTAACCGGGACTAGCGGGATCAATGAGCAGTTCTTC
CDR3: CASSLTGTSGINEQFF

D: -
size: -
V: TRBV27
J: TRBJ1-2
DNA: TGTGCCAGCAGTTCGACTAGGGAGGTCGGCTATGGCTACACCTTC
CDR3: CASSSTREVGYGYTF

D: -
size: -
V: TRBV10-3
J: TRBJ2-2
DNA: TGTGCCATCAGTGAGTCTATGACGGACCGAACCGGGGAGCTGTTTTTT
CDR3: CAISESMTDRTGELFF

D: TRBD1
size: -
V: TRBV6-1
J: TRBJ1-1
DNA: TGTGCCAGTAAGACAGGGAGAGAAGCTTTTTTT
CDR3: CASKTGREAFF

D: -
size: once
V: TRBV9
J: TRBJ1-1
DNA: TGTGCCAGCAGCGTAGGCCCGAGTAACACTGAAGCTTTCTTT
CDR3: CASSVGPSNTEAFF

D: -
size: once
V: TRBV6-5
J: TRBJ2-2
DNA: TGTGCCAGCAGTTACGGCAGCCACACCGGGGAGCTGTTTTTT
CDR3: CASSYGSHTGELFF

D: TRBD2
size: -
V: TRBV11-2
J: TRBJ2-7
DNA: TGTGCCAGCAGCTTGGTAGCGGGCCCCTACGAGCAGTACTTC
CDR3: CASSLVAGPYEQYF

D: -
size: -
V: TRBV9
J: TRBJ2-5
DNA: TGTGCCAGCAGCGGGCAGGGAGAGACCCAGTACTTC
CDR3: CASSGQGETQYF

D: -
size: -
V: TRBV11-2
J: TRBJ2-1
DNA: TGTGCCAGCAGTCAGTACTACTCAGGTCGGGGAAACAATGAGCAGTTCTTC
CDR3: CASSQYYSGRGNNEQFF

D: -
size: -
V: TRBV25-1
J: TRBJ1-1
DNA: TGTGCCAGCAGTGCCATCGCGGCCACTGAAGCTTTCTTT
CDR3: CASSAIAATEAFF

D: -
size: -
V: TRBV2
J: TRBJ2-6
DNA: TGTGCCAGCCTAACGCAGGCCGGGGCCAACGTCCTGACTTTC
CDR3: CASLTQAGANVLTF

D: -
size: -
V: TRBV27
J: TRBJ2-7
DNA: TGTGCCAGCAGTTTAGGGGGGGGCCTAACCTACGAGCAGTACTTC
CDR3: CASSLGGGLTYEQYF

D: -
size: -
V: TRBV9
J: TRBJ2-5
DNA: TGTGCCAGCAGCGCTGGGACCGCGCAAGAGACCCAGTACTTC
CDR3: CASSAGTAQETQYF

D: TRBD1
size: few
V: TRBV11-2
J: TRBJ2-7
DNA: TGTGCCAGCAGCTCTGGACAGGTTCTCGAGCAGTACTTC
CDR3: CASSSGQVLEQYF

D: -
size: -
V: TRBV6-5
J: TRBJ2-7
DNA: TGTGCCAGCGCCCCTTCGCCGTCCTACGAGCAGTACTTC
CDR3: CASAPSPSYEQYF

D: -
size: few
V: TRBV18
J: TRBJ1-1
DNA: TGTGCCAGCTCACCCTCCGGGATCACTGAAGCTTTCTTT
CDR3: CASSPSGITEAFF